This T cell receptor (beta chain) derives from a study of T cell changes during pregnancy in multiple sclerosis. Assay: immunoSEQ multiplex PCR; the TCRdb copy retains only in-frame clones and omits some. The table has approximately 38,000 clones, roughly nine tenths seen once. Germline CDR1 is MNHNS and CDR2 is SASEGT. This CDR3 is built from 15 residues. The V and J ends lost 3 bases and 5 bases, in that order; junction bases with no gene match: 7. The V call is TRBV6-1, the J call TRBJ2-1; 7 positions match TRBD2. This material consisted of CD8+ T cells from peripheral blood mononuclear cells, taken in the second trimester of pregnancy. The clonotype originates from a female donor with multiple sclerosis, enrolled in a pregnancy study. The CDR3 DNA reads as TGTGCCAGCAGTGAGTGGGTGGGAGGGAACAATGAGCAGTTCTTC. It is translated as CASSEWVGGNNEQFF.